This TCR beta chain was identified during a study of T cell responses to AZD1222 COVID-19 vaccine. Whole-study findings and limits: In all cases, repertoires were sampled only after the peak T cell response.

The repertoire was sequenced with immunoSEQ multiplex PCR; TCRdb's copy has only in-frame clones and lacks some. This table holds around 160,000 clones, 90% to 95% found once. Some second doses came at about 4 weeks and others at about 12 weeks; these were pooled. Comment on this clone: Antigen unknown.

Germline CDR1 reads SGDLS; CDR2 reads YYNGEE. J gave up 9 bases and V 4 bases, and 8 bases lay outside the gene matches. CDR3 length: 15 residues. V usage is TRBV9 and J usage is TRBJ2-1, with TRBD2 matching 12 bases. The material sequenced was peripheral blood, taken 28 days after the second AZD1222 dose. The TCR originated in an adult who received the AZD1222 COVID-19 vaccine. CDR3 sequence (DNA): TGTGCCAGCAGCCTACGACTAGCGGGAGAGGCTGAGCAGTTCTTC. The encoded protein is CASSLRLAGEAEQFF.